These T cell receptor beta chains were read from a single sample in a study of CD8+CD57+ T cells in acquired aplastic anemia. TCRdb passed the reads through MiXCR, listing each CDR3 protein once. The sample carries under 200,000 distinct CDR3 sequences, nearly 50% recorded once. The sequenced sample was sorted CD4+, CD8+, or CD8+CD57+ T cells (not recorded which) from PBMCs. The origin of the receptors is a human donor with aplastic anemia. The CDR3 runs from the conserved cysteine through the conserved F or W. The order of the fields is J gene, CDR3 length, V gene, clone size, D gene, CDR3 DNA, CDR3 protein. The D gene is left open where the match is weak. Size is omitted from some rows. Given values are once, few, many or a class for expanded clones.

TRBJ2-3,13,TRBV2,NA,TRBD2,TGTGCCAGCAGGGAGACTAGCGGGGGTACGCAGTATTTT,CASRETSGGTQYF
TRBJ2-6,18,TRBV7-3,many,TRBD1,TGTGCCAGCAGCTCGAGGACAGGGACCCACTCTGGGGCCAACGTCCTGACTTTC,CASSSRTGTHSGANVLTF
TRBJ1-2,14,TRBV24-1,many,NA,TGTGCCACCAGCAAAGACCGACAGGACTATGGCTACACCTTC,CATSKDRQDYGYTF
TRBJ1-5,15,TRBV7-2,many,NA,TGTGCCAGCAGCTCACCAACGGGGGCAAATCAGCCCCAGCATTTT,CASSSPTGANQPQHF
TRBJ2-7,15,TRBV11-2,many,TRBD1,TGTGCCAGCAGCAACCGGGACAGAGGCTCCTACGAGCAGTACTTC,CASSNRDRGSYEQYF
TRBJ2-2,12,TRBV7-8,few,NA,TGTGCCAGCAGCCCCTCGCCGGGGGAGCTGTTTTTT,CASSPSPGELFF
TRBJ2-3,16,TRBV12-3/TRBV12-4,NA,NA,TGTGCCAGCACCCCCGGCCGGGACACCTCTTCAGATACGCAGTATTTT,CASTPGRDTSSDTQYF
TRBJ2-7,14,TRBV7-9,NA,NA,TGTACCAGCAGCTGGGACGGGAGCTCCTACGAGCAGTACTTC,CTSSWDGSSYEQYF
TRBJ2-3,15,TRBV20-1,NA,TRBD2,TGCAGTGCTAGACGAAGCGGGGGCCGTGGAGATACGCAGTATTTT,CSARRSGGRGDTQYF
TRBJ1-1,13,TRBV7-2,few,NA,TGTGCCAGCAGCTCACGGGTCAACACTGAAGCTTTCTTT,CASSSRVNTEAFF
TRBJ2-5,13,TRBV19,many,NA,TGTGCCAGTAGTATAGACGGGGGAGAGACCCAGTACTTC,CASSIDGGETQYF
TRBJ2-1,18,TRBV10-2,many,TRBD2,TGCGCCAGCAGTGAGTCTCCTAGGGCTAGCGGGAAGGGTTGTGAGCAGTTCTTC,CASSESPRASGKGCEQFF
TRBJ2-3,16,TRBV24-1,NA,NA,TGTGCCACCAGTGATGGGCAGGGAGCGGGCAATCAGCCCCAGTATTTT,CATSDGQGAGNQPQYF
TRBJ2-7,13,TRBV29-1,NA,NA,TGCAGCGTTGCATACAGGGAGGGCTACGAGCAGTACTTC,CSVAYREGYEQYF
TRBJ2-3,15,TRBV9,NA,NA,TGTGCCAGCAGCGCCGGGGCGGGATCAGGCGATACGCAGTATTTT,CASSAGAGSGDTQYF
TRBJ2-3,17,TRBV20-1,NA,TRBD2,TGCAATGCTAGCACTAGCGCTCCATCCTGGGAGACAGATACGCAGTATTTT,CNASTSAPSWETDTQYF
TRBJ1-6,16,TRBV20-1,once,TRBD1,TGCAGTGCTGGAGAGGGGGGACAGGGTTTGAATTCACCCCTCCACTTT,CSAGEGGQGLNSPLHF
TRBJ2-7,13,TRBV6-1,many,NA,TGTGCCAGCACCCAGCCGGTATCCTACGAGCAGTACTTC,CASTQPVSYEQYF
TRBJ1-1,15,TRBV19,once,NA,TGTGCCAGTAGTATACAAATGGGCAGCAACACTGAAGCTTTCTTT,CASSIQMGSNTEAFF
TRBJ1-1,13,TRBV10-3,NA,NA,TGTGCCATCAGACAGAAAATGAACACTGAAGCTTTCTTT,CAIRQKMNTEAFF
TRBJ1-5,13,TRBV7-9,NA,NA,TGTGCCAGCACCCCCCTGAGCAATCAGCCCCAGCATTTT,CASTPLSNQPQHF
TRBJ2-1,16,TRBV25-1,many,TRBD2,TGTGCCAGCAGTGAAACTAGCGGGAGCTCCTACAATGAGCAGTTCTTC,CASSETSGSSYNEQFF
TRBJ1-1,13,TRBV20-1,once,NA,TGCAGTGCTAGACAGGATATATACACTGAAGCTTTCTTT,CSARQDIYTEAFF
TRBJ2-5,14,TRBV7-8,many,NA,TGTGCCAGCAGCGTAGTCGCAATCCCAGAGACCCAGTACTTC,CASSVVAIPETQYF
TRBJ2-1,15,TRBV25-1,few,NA,TGTGCCAGCAGTGACCCCCGGTCTAGCTTCAATGAGCAGTTCTTC,CASSDPRSSFNEQFF
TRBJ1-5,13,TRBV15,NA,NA,TGTGCCACCAGCAGAGGCGCTGGACGGCCCCAGCATTTT,CATSRGAGRPQHF
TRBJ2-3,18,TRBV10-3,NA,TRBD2,TGTGCCATCAGTGATTACGAGGGGACTAGCGGGAAGGTAGATACGCAGTATTTT,CAISDYEGTSGKVDTQYF
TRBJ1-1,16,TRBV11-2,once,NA,TGTGCCAGCAGCTTTGGGGCAGGACATGGGAACACTGAAGCTTTCTTT,CASSFGAGHGNTEAFF
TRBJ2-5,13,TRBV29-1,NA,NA,TGCAGCGCGCTCGGGGGACAGACCACGACCCAGTACTTC,CSALGGQTTTQYF
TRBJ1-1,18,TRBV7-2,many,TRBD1,TGTGCCAGCAGCCCATTCGGACTCCTCGTACAGGGGATCGCTGAAGCTTTCTTT,CASSPFGLLVQGIAEAFF
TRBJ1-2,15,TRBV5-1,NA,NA,TGCGCCAGCAGCTACACCAAAGGGAGCGCAAATGGCTACACCTTC,CASSYTKGSANGYTF
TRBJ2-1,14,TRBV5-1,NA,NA,TGCGCCAGCAGGCCGCTTGGGTCCTACAATGAGCAGTTCTTC,CASRPLGSYNEQFF
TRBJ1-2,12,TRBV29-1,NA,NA,TGCAGCGTTAGGGTAACAACTAACAGCTACACCTTC,CSVRVTTNSYTF
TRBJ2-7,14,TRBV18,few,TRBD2,TGTGCCAGCTCCGGACTAGCGGAATCCTACGAGCAGTACTTC,CASSGLAESYEQYF
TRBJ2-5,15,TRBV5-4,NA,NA,TGTGCCAGCAGCTTGGCCCCCAGAGGGGTAGAGACCCAGTACTTC,CASSLAPRGVETQYF
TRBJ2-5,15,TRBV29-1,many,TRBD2,TGCAGCGTTGAATGGACGGGAGGGCCGGAAGAGACCCAGTACTTC,CSVEWTGGPEETQYF
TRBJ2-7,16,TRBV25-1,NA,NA,TGTGCCAGCAGTGACCTGGACTGGGACATCATGTACGAGCAGTACTTC,CASSDLDWDIMYEQYF
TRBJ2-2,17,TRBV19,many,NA,TGTGCCAGTAGTATAGAGGTTTCGGGGGACAACACCGGGGAGCTGTTTTTT,CASSIEVSGDNTGELFF
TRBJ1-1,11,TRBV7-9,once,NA,TGTGCCAGCAGCTCGGTAGCTGAAGCTTTCTTT,CASSSVAEAFF
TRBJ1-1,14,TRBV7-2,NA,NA,TGTGCCAGCAGCTTAGGGGTGGGGAACACTGAGGCTTTCTTT,CASSLGVGNTEAFF
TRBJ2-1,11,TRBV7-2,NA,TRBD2,TGTGCCAGCAGCTTAGCGGGACTAGTTCTCTTC,CASSLAGLVLF
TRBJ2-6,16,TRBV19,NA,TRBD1,TGTGCCAGTAGTACGACAGGGGGCTCTGGGGCCAACGTCCTGACTTTC,CASSTTGGSGANVLTF
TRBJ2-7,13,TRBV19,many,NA,TGTGCCAGTAGTCCCCGGGACCTCCGGGAGCAGTACTTC,CASSPRDLREQYF
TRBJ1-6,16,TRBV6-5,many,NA,TGTGCCAGCAGTTACTCGGAGGGAAGGGGCGGATCACCCCTCCACTTT,CASSYSEGRGGSPLHF
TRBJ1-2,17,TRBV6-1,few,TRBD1,TGTGCCAGCAGCCTAATCGGAGGGGACAGGCGTAACTATGGCTACACCTTC,CASSLIGGDRRNYGYTF
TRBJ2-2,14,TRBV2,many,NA,TGTGCCAGCAGCGGGAGCCCCGGGACCGGGGAGCTGTTTTTT,CASSGSPGTGELFF
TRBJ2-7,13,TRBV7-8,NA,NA,TGTGCCAGCAGCTACGGGACTCCCTACGAGCAGTACTTC,CASSYGTPYEQYF
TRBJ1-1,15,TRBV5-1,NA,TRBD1,TGCGCCAGCAGCCAAGATGAGGGGGACAGCACTGAAGCTTTCTTT,CASSQDEGDSTEAFF
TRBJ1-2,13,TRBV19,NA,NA,TGTGCCAGTACACTCAGGGAGAGGCATGGCTACACCTTC,CASTLRERHGYTF
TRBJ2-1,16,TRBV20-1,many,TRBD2,TGCAGTGCTAGAGATTTAGCGGGAGTTCCCTACAATGAGCAGTTCTTC,CSARDLAGVPYNEQFF